This TCR beta chain emerged from a study of T cell responses to AZD1222 COVID-19 vaccine. Findings of the study overall: Only a handful of AZD1222 recipients tested seropositive at baseline. An increase in Spike-specific TCR breadth and depth was observed after two AZD1222 doses.

The CDR3 has 14 residues. V was cut by 4 bases and J by 1 base, with 10 bases left in between. Germline assignment: CDR1 KGHSH and CDR2 LQKENI. TCRdb's copy holds only in-frame clones and misses some; the assay was immunoSEQ multiplex PCR. The sample carries 130,000 to 150,000 clones, 92% recorded once. A single count supports this clone. Its target is not known. The chain uses TRBV18 and TRBJ2-5, with D perhaps matching TRBD1 (5 bases). Sequencing was performed on peripheral blood, taken on day 0 of AZD1222 vaccination. This TCR came from an adult in good health. Here the CDR3 reads CASSLQGIQETQYF. For the CDR3, the DNA is TGTGCCAGCTCACTTCAGGGTATCCAAGAGACCCAGTACTTC.